This T cell receptor beta chain was recovered during a study of graft-versus-host responses after intestinal transplantation. Study-level background: Every recipient underwent anti-thymocyte globulin induction, then tacrolimus and steroids for three to four years. Study-wide findings and caveats: Association was observed between peak circulating GvH clone levels and early post-transplant HvG declines. Marrow from the recipient contained GvH clones, some of which had appeared first in ileum or blood. Subjects displaying graft-donor T cell macrochimerism possessed elevated graft-versus-host to host-versus-graft clonal ratios inside allografts.

On this clone: Its target is unknown.

This CDR3 spans 14 amino acids. Looked up from germline, CDR1 is ENHRY and CDR2 is SYGVKD. J gave up 3 bases and V 4 bases, and 3 bases lay outside the gene matches. Sequencing was performed with immunoSEQ multiplex PCR; in TCRdb, only in-frame clones are kept and a portion is missing. The sample carries about 110,000 clones, more than 80% recorded once. The clonotype originates from a human donor who was the organ donor for an intestinal transplant. This chain connects TRBV10-3 to TRBJ2-3; 8 bases match TRBD2. The sequencing here drew on unstimulated CD4+ T cells sorted from spleen or lymph node cells, taken before transplant. The chain's CDR3 is CAISVGGGTDTQYF. Here the CDR3 DNA reads TGTGCCATCAGTGTCGGGGGGGGTACAGATACGCAGTATTTT.